This TCR beta chain was retrieved from a study of Ad26.COV2.S vaccination and SARS-CoV-2 variants. Study-wide background: Once or twice, 56 days apart, Ad26.COV2.S was delivered intramuscularly.

General study results and limits: Across vaccine and placebo recipients, the breadth of non-spike TCRs was similar.

As for treatment: around 19 received Ad26.COV2.S at low or high dose, single or two shots; about 5 received placebo; per-sample allocation not given. All samples were drawn on day 63, counting from the first vaccine or placebo injection. The individual, an adult aged 18-55 years, was a donor in Boston. Sequenced by immunoSEQ multiplex PCR; TCRdb stores in-frame clones only, minus some. The sample records a few hundred thousand clones, 90% being singletons. Notes on this clone: The target antigen is unknown.

V shed 6 bases, J shed 5 bases, and the junction held 2 bases outside the gene matches. This CDR3 has 12 amino acids. The germline V gene encodes CDR1 MDHEN and CDR2 SYDVKM. This specimen was peripheral blood, taken in a trial of Ad26.COV2.S vaccine versus placebo. This sequence was found in a person between 18 and 60 years old who received the Ad26.COV2.S COVID-19 vaccine or a placebo. The chain carries TRBV28 and TRBJ1-2, with TRBD1 matching 8 bases. The CDR3 spells CASRTGVYGYTF. CDR3 DNA sequence: TGTGCCAGCAGGACAGGGGTTTATGGCTACACCTTC.